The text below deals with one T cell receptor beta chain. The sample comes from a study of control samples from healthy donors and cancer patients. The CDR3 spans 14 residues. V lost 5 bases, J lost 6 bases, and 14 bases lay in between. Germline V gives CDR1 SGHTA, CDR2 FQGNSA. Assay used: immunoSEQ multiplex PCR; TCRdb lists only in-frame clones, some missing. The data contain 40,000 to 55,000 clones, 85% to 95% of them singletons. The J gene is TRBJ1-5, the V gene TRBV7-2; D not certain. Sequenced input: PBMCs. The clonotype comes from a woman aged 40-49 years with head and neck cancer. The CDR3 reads CASSRTLGSQPQHF. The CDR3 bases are TGTGCCAGCAGCCGGACTCTAGGGAGTCAGCCCCAGCATTTT. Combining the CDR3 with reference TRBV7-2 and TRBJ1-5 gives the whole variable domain GAGVSQSPSNKVTEKGKDVELRCDPISGHTALYWYRQSLGQGLEFLIYFQGNSAPDKSGLPSDRFSAERTGGSVSTLTIQRTQQEDSAVYLCASSRTLGSQPQHFGDGTRLSIL.